This record covers a single T cell receptor (beta chain). A read error may explain this, as a much larger clone is one base away. This entry comes from a study of molecular identifiers for immune sequencing clone quantification. In preparing bulk TCR libraries, previously described methods and listed TCR primers were used. MiXCR was run by TCRdb on the PCR reads, yielding one entry per CDR3 protein. The sample lists 300,000 to 350,000 distinct CDR3 sequences; over 20% were seen once. Sequenced sample: naive CD8+ T cells from blood, with Jurkat cell RNA spiked in. This sample's subset: FACS-sorted CD8+CD4-CCR7+CD45RA+ naive T cells. The source is a human donor in good health. Some libraries in this study had Jurkat cell RNA spiked in.

This chain's CDR3 is CASSQGMLNTEAFF. CDR3 in DNA: TGCGCCAGCAGCCAAGGGATGTTGAACACTGAAGCTTTCTTT. The chain carries TRBV4-3 and TRBJ1-1; D ambiguous. The CDR3 is 14 amino acids. CDR1 is LGHNA, CDR2 YSLEER, per germline. Trimming left V 1 base short and J 0 bases short, with 6 bases between.